This T cell receptor beta chain appears in the sequencing data of a study of T-cell memory formation after mild COVID-19. Broader study findings: Contracting clones from day 15 to 85 showed balanced CD4/CD8; later expanders favored CD4+.

MiXCR was run by TCRdb on the 5' RACE reads, yielding one entry per CDR3 protein. Of about 320,000 distinct CDR3 sequences in the sample, 13% to 15% were seen once. This clonotype occurred once. Its antigen is undetermined. This receptor was identified in a man between 18 and 35 years old who had mild COVID-19 (a few samples of this study predate the infection). Cell type and time point are not known. Source material: PBMCs or a T cell subset sorted from them (not recorded which).

CDR3 protein: CASSFASYGYTF. In DNA, the CDR3 is TGTGCCAGCAGTTTCGCCAGCTATGGCTACACCTTC. The J gene is TRBJ1-2, the V gene TRBV28; D ambiguous. The CDR3 loop spans 12 amino acids. From germline, CDR1 is MDHEN and CDR2 SYDVKM. The V end was cut by 3 bases, the J end by 4 bases, with 6 bases between.